This T cell receptor beta chain was documented in a study of cytomegalovirus exposure and HLA in healthy donors. General study results and limits: CMV antigen specificity of three CMV-associated chains was confirmed in vitro. One variant, a missense change in DCLRE1C, was linked in a later analysis to TCR beta V- and J-gene trimming. A prior analysis recorded that most TCR beta V segments were productive about 87% or about 30% of the time.

Worth noting for this clone: Its antigen is as yet unknown.

PCR primers comprised 60 Vbeta and 13 Jbeta primers. Measured with immunoSEQ multiplex PCR; TCRdb has only the in-frame clones, and not every one. Among some 100,000 clones listed, roughly three quarters were seen once. V lost 5 bases and J lost 2, with 18 bases in between. The CDR3 has 16 amino acids. The germline V gene encodes CDR1 MGHRA and CDR2 YSYEKL. Likely unrecorded immune exposures existed in these nominally healthy donors. The rearrangement joins TRBV4-1 to TRBJ2-5; tentatively, D is TRBD2 (5 bases). Sequenced: PBMCs. The TCR sequence derives from a woman aged 45-59 years in good health and CMV-seropositive. The CDR3 reads CASSLREGLLQETQYF. The CDR3 DNA reads as TGCGCCAGCAGCTTAAGAGAAGGACTCTTACAAGAGACCCAGTACTTC.